A selection of T cell receptor beta chains follows, all from one sample in a study of CD4+ T cells in melanoma. Assay used: immunoSEQ multiplex PCR; TCRdb lists only in-frame clones, some missing. The data hold 7,500 to 10,000 clones, with more than 65% observed a single time. Source material: peripheral blood. The receptor set was obtained from a human donor with melanoma. CDR3s include the opening cysteine and the closing phenylalanine or tryptophan. Fields, in order: D gene, clone size, J gene, V gene, CDR3 DNA, CDR3 protein. D genes are given only for firm matches. Some rows mark clone size as missing; the rest say once, few, many or name a class of expanded clone.

D: NA; size: NA; J: TRBJ1-1; V: TRBV28; DNA: TGTGCCAGCAACGGGGTCACTGAAGCTTTCTTT; CDR3: CASNGVTEAFF
D: NA; size: NA; J: TRBJ1-5; V: TRBV6-1; DNA: TGTGCCAGCAGTGAATACGTGTCGGGGGGGGTTCAGCCCCAGCATTTT; CDR3: CASSEYVSGGVQPQHF
D: TRBD1; size: NA; J: TRBJ2-7; V: TRBV13; DNA: TGTGCCAGCAGAATACAGGGGGAAACCTACGAGCAGTACTTC; CDR3: CASRIQGETYEQYF
D: TRBD1; size: NA; J: TRBJ2-1; V: TRBV7-9; DNA: TGTGCCAGCAGCTCCTGGACCAGGGGGACCTACAATGAGCAGTTCTTC; CDR3: CASSSWTRGTYNEQFF
D: NA; size: once; J: TRBJ2-7; V: TRBV28; DNA: TGTGCCAGCAGTTGGGCCTACGAGCAGTACTTC; CDR3: CASSWAYEQYF
D: TRBD1; size: few; J: TRBJ1-1; V: TRBV15; DNA: TGTGCCACCAGCAGAGATTGGGACAGTCTCAACACTGAAGCTTTCTTT; CDR3: CATSRDWDSLNTEAFF
D: TRBD2; size: NA; J: TRBJ2-3; V: TRBV7-9; DNA: TGTGCCAGCAGCCCGGGACTAGCGGGGCTCACAGATACGCAGTATTTT; CDR3: CASSPGLAGLTDTQYF
D: NA; size: NA; J: TRBJ2-5; V: TRBV7-9; DNA: TGTGCCAGCAGCTTAGCGGGGGGGGCCGAGAACTTC; CDR3: CASSLAGGAENF
D: TRBD1; size: NA; J: TRBJ2-7; V: TRBV7-2; DNA: TGTGCCAGCAGCCTTCAACAGGGGGCGCGGTACGAGCAGTACTTC; CDR3: CASSLQQGARYEQYF
D: TRBD2; size: NA; J: TRBJ2-5; V: TRBV11-2; DNA: TGTGCCAGCAGCTCCTCGGGACTAGCGGGGGGGCGGGAGACCCAGTACTTC; CDR3: CASSSSGLAGGRETQYF
D: NA; size: once; J: TRBJ1-5; V: TRBV19; DNA: TGTGCCAGTAAGAAAGACCTTTATCAGCCCCAGCATTTT; CDR3: CASKKDLYQPQHF
D: NA; size: once; J: TRBJ2-2; V: TRBV21-1; DNA: TGTGCCAGCATACAGGGTAGCCAAGGTACCGGGGAGCTGTTTTTT; CDR3: CASIQGSQGTGELFF
D: NA; size: NA; J: TRBJ1-4; V: TRBV5-6; DNA: TGTGCCAGCAGCTTGGGGGACGATGAAAAACTGTTTTTT; CDR3: CASSLGDDEKLFF
D: NA; size: NA; J: TRBJ2-1; V: TRBV6-5; DNA: TGTGCCAGCAGCCCCGGGGGCAGCTCCTACAATGAGCAGTTCTTC; CDR3: CASSPGGSSYNEQFF
D: TRBD2; size: NA; J: TRBJ2-7; V: TRBV27; DNA: TGTGCCAGCAGTTTAAGCGGGGGGCTCTATCGCGAGCAGTACTTC; CDR3: CASSLSGGLYREQYF
D: TRBD1; size: few; J: TRBJ1-3; V: TRBV13; DNA: TGTGCCAGCAGCTGGACAGGGCAGGGAAACACCATATATTTT; CDR3: CASSWTGQGNTIYF
D: NA; size: NA; J: TRBJ1-3; V: TRBV7-9; DNA: TGTGCCAGCAGCTTAGGGACGTTCGGAAACACCATATATTTT; CDR3: CASSLGTFGNTIYF
D: NA; size: NA; J: TRBJ2-7; V: TRBV6-5; DNA: TGTGCCAGCAGTTACCCTCCGGAAAGCTACGAGCAGTACTTC; CDR3: CASSYPPESYEQYF
D: NA; size: NA; J: TRBJ1-2; V: TRBV28; DNA: TGTGCCAGCAGTTTGGTACCGACCGCCGTGGGCTATGGCTACACCTTC; CDR3: CASSLVPTAVGYGYTF
D: NA; size: few; J: TRBJ1-4; V: TRBV5-8; DNA: TGTGCCAGCAGCTTGGGCCGAGGGTATGAAAAACTGTTTTTT; CDR3: CASSLGRGYEKLFF
D: NA; size: NA; J: TRBJ2-7; V: TRBV14; DNA: TGTGCCAGCAGCCAAGTGGTCCCAAGCGAGCAGTACTTC; CDR3: CASSQVVPSEQYF
D: TRBD1; size: NA; J: TRBJ1-6; V: TRBV7-3; DNA: TGTGCCAGCAGCCCGACAGGGGGAGAGTCACCCCTCCACTTT; CDR3: CASSPTGGESPLHF
D: NA; size: NA; J: TRBJ1-3; V: TRBV19; DNA: TGTGCCAGTAGTCGCAGCCTCTCCTTTGGAAACACCATATATTTT; CDR3: CASSRSLSFGNTIYF
D: TRBD1; size: NA; J: TRBJ1-2; V: TRBV28; DNA: TGTGCCACCTATTCACCTGACAGGGGAGATGGCTACACCTTC; CDR3: CATYSPDRGDGYTF
D: NA; size: NA; J: TRBJ1-5; V: TRBV11-3; DNA: TGTGCCAGCACCCCCCGTCGGCGCCATCAGCCCCAGCATTTT; CDR3: CASTPRRRHQPQHF
D: NA; size: once; J: TRBJ2-5; V: TRBV28; DNA: TGTGCCAGCAGTTTCGGGTCGAGGCCAGAGACCCAGTACTTC; CDR3: CASSFGSRPETQYF
D: TRBD1; size: few; J: TRBJ2-1; V: TRBV7-6; DNA: TGTGCCAGCAGCTTATACGGGACAGGGGACTACAATGAGCAGTTCTTC; CDR3: CASSLYGTGDYNEQFF
D: NA; size: NA; J: TRBJ2-3; V: TRBV29-1; DNA: TGCAGCGTCTTACAGGGTAGCACAGATACGCAGTATTTT; CDR3: CSVLQGSTDTQYF
D: NA; size: NA; J: TRBJ2-1; V: TRBV6-5; DNA: TGTGCCAGCAGTTACGTGGGGGCCCACAATGAGCAGTTCTTC; CDR3: CASSYVGAHNEQFF
D: NA; size: NA; J: TRBJ2-7; V: TRBV4-1; DNA: TGCGCCAGCAGCCAAGCCTTATACGTGTATTCTAGCGAGCAGTACTTC; CDR3: CASSQALYVYSSEQYF
D: NA; size: few; J: TRBJ1-2; V: TRBV7-8; DNA: TGTGCCAGCAGCTCGGGACGACTATCGGGCGACTATGGCTACACCTTC; CDR3: CASSSGRLSGDYGYTF
D: TRBD1; size: few; J: TRBJ2-1; V: TRBV19; DNA: TGTGCCAGTAGTACCTTGACAGGGGGCTGGGGCAATGAGCAGTTCTTC; CDR3: CASSTLTGGWGNEQFF
D: NA; size: medium-sized; J: TRBJ1-6; V: TRBV5-1; DNA: TGCGCCAGCAGCCGCAGGCATCCTGATGGGTCCTATAATTCACCCCTCCACTTT; CDR3: CASSRRHPDGSYNSPLHF
D: TRBD1; size: NA; J: TRBJ1-4; V: TRBV9; DNA: TGTGCCAGCAGCGGACAAGGGACAGGGGAAAAACTGTTTTTT; CDR3: CASSGQGTGEKLFF
D: NA; size: NA; J: TRBJ1-2; V: TRBV29-1; DNA: TGCAGCGCCCAATTGAGGGGTACAGCGAACTATGGCTACACCTTC; CDR3: CSAQLRGTANYGYTF
D: TRBD2; size: few; J: TRBJ2-1; V: TRBV18; DNA: TGTGCCAGCTCTCGACTGACTAGCGGAGGCGATGAGCAGTTCTTC; CDR3: CASSRLTSGGDEQFF
D: TRBD2; size: NA; J: TRBJ2-1; V: TRBV4-1; DNA: TGCGCCAGCAGCCACCCGACTAGCGGGGACCCCAATGAGCAGTTCTTC; CDR3: CASSHPTSGDPNEQFF
D: NA; size: NA; J: TRBJ1-1; V: TRBV19; DNA: TGTGCCAGTTCACAGGACGGCTGGGGCACTGAAGCTTTCTTT; CDR3: CASSQDGWGTEAFF
D: TRBD1; size: NA; J: TRBJ2-7; V: TRBV2; DNA: TGTGCCAGCAGCTGGGGACAGGGGGGCGAGCAGTACTTC; CDR3: CASSWGQGGEQYF
D: NA; size: NA; J: TRBJ2-5; V: TRBV2; DNA: TGTGCCAGCAGTGAAGCACGTAAAGAGCCCCAGTACTTC; CDR3: CASSEARKEPQYF
D: NA; size: NA; J: TRBJ1-2; V: TRBV29-1; DNA: TGCAGCGTTGGAGAGGGTTCTGGCTACACCTTC; CDR3: CSVGEGSGYTF
D: NA; size: hyperexpanded; J: TRBJ1-1; V: TRBV19; DNA: TGTGCCAGTAGCCAGGGGATTAACACTGAAGCTTTCTTT; CDR3: CASSQGINTEAFF
D: TRBD1; size: large; J: TRBJ2-2; V: TRBV5-1; DNA: TGCGCCAGCAGCCTACGACAGGGGTCCGGGGAGCTGTTTTTT; CDR3: CASSLRQGSGELFF
D: TRBD2; size: NA; J: TRBJ2-3; V: TRBV28; DNA: TGTGCCAGCAGTGAAGCGGGGCGGACAGATACGCAGTATTTT; CDR3: CASSEAGRTDTQYF
D: TRBD2; size: NA; J: TRBJ2-3; V: TRBV10-2; DNA: TGCGCCAGCAGTCTCCTAGCGGGAGGCGATACGCAGTATTTT; CDR3: CASSLLAGGDTQYF
D: NA; size: NA; J: TRBJ1-5; V: TRBV28; DNA: TGTGCCAGCAGTTTTTGGCAGGCGACCAATCAGCCCCAGCATTTT; CDR3: CASSFWQATNQPQHF
D: NA; size: NA; J: TRBJ1-1; V: TRBV11-2; DNA: TGTGCCAGCAGCTTAGTAGCAGGGAACACTGAAGCTTTCTTT; CDR3: CASSLVAGNTEAFF
D: TRBD2; size: NA; J: TRBJ2-7; V: TRBV6-5; DNA: TGTGCCAGCAGCCCTGAGGGGACTATTTCCTACGAGCAGTACTTC; CDR3: CASSPEGTISYEQYF
D: TRBD2; size: NA; J: TRBJ2-7; V: TRBV9; DNA: TGTGCCAGCACCTCGGGAGGCGTTGGGGACGAGCAGTACTTC; CDR3: CASTSGGVGDEQYF
D: TRBD1; size: NA; J: TRBJ1-4; V: TRBV2; DNA: TGTGCCAGCAGGGAAGACAGGGGTTCTAATGAAAAACTGTTTTTT; CDR3: CASREDRGSNEKLFF
D: TRBD1; size: NA; J: TRBJ1-2; V: TRBV9; DNA: TGTGCCAGCAGCGGTCACAGGGGAATCTCCTATGGCTACACCTTC; CDR3: CASSGHRGISYGYTF
D: NA; size: NA; J: TRBJ1-3; V: TRBV5-1; DNA: TGCGCCAGCAGCTTGAGCCCGGGTCCGGGAAGGAACACCATATATTTT; CDR3: CASSLSPGPGRNTIYF